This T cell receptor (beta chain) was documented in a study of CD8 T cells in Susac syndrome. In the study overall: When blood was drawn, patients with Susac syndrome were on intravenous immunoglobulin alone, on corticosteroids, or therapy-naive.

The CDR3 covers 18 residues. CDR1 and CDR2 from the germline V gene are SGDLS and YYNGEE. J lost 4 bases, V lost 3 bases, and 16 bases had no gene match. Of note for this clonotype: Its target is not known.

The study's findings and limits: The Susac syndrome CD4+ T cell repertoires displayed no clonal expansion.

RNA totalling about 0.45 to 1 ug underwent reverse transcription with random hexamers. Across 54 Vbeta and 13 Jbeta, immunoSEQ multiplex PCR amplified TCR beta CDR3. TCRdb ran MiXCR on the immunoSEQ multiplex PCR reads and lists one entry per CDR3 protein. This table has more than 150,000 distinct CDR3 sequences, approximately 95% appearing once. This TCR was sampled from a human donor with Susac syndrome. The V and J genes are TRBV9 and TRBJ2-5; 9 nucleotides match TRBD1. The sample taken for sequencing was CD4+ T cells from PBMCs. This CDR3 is CASSGTGTGNFGRETQYF. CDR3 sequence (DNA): TGTGCCAGCAGCGGTACCGGGACAGGGAATTTCGGAAGAGAGACCCAGTACTTC.